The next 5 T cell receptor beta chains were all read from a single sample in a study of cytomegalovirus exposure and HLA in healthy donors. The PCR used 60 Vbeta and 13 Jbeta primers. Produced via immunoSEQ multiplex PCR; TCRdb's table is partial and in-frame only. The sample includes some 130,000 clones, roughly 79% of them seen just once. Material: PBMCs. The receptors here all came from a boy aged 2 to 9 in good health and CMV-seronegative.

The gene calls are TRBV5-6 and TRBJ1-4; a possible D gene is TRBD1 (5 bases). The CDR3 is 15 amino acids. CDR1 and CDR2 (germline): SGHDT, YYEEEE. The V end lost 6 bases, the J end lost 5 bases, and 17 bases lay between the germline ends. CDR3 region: CASNLYQGGNEKLFF. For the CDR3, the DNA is TGTGCCAGCAACTTATATCAGGGTGGGAATGAAAAACTGTTTTTT.

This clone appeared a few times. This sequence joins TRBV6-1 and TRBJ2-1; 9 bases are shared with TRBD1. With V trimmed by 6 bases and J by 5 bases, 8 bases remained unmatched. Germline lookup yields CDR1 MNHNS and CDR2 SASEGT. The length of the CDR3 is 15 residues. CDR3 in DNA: TGTGCCAGCAGCCGACAGGGGACAGGGAACAATGAGCAGTTCTTC. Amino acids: CASSRQGTGNNEQFF.

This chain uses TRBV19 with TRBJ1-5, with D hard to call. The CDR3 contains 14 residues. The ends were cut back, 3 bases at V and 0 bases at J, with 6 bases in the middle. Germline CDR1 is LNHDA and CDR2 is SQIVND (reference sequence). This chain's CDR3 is CASSIQDSNQPQHF. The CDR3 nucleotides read TGTGCCAGTAGTATCCAGGATAGCAATCAGCCCCAGCATTTT.

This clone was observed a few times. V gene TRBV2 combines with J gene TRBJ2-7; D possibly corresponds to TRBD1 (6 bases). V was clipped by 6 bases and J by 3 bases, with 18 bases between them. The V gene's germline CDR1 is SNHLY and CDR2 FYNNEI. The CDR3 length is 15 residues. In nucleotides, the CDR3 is TGTGCCAGCAGCCTCACAGGGAAGGGACACTACGAGCAGTACGTC. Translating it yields CASSLTGKGHYEQYV.

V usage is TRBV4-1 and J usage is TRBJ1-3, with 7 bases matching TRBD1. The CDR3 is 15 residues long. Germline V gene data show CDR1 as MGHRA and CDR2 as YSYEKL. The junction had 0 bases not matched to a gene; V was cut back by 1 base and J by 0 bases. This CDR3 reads CASSQAGGSGNTIYF. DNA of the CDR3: TGCGCCAGCAGCCAAGCAGGGGGCTCTGGAAACACCATATATTTT.